The 15 T cell receptor beta chains in this list originate from one sample, sequenced in a study of blood T cell repertoires in COVID-19. Clones were sequenced by immunoSEQ multiplex PCR, and TCRdb holds only the in-frame ones, with some missing. The sample carries over 200,000 clones, approximately 83% recorded once. The sample consisted of PBMCs or T cells enriched from blood (not recorded which). The source is a woman aged 50 to 60 who had recovered from COVID-19.

The chain recombines TRBV7-8 with TRBJ2-5; tentatively, D is TRBD2 (5 bases). Germline CDR1 SGHVS, CDR2 FQNEAQ. Trimming cost V 1 base and J 10 bases, with 28 bases left between them. This CDR3 contains 18 residues. CDR3 protein: CASSLVGRNGGGLAGQYF. The CDR3 DNA sequence: TGTGCCAGCAGCTTAGTAGGCCGCAACGGAGGCGGCCTCGCGGGCCAGTACTTC.

This clone was detected only once. V is TRBV4-2 and J is TRBJ1-5; D might be TRBD1 (6 bases). Germline V CDR1 and CDR2: LGHNA, YNFKEQ. V dropped 0 bases and J dropped 10 bases, with 16 bases sitting between them. This CDR3 comprises 15 residues. The CDR3 sequence is CASSQDGQTTRPQHF. In DNA, the CDR3 is TGTGCCAGCAGCCAAGATGGACAGACCACTAGACCCCAGCATTTT.

The chain uses TRBV2 and TRBJ2-3, with D possibly being TRBD1 (6 bases). Trimming pared 2 bases from V and 2 bases from J, leaving 8 bases between. The CDR3 consists of 14 residues. Germline V gives CDR1 SNHLY, CDR2 FYNNEI. This CDR3 reads CASSEQGYTDTQYF. The CDR3 region has the DNA TGTGCCAGCAGTGAACAGGGGTACACAGATACGCAGTATTTT.

The V gene is TRBV10-2, the J gene TRBJ2-2; D is perhaps TRBD2 (6 bases). V was shortened by 8 bases and J by 5 bases, with 12 bases between the two germline ends. Germline assignment: CDR1 WSHSY and CDR2 SAAADI. The CDR3 consists of 13 residues. The CDR3 sequence: CASRPGGTGELFF. For the CDR3, the DNA is TGCGCCAGCCGACCCGGGGGTACCGGGGAGCTGTTTTTT.

The gene calls are TRBV10-1 and TRBJ2-7, with TRBD1 matching over 9 bases. The V and J ends lost 4 bases and 4 bases, in that order; junction bases with no gene match: 2. The CDR3 loop spans 13 amino acids. The germline gives CDR1 WNHNN, CDR2 SYGVQD (reference sequence). The CDR3 spells CASSGQGGYEQYF. The CDR3 DNA sequence: TGCGCCAGCAGTGGACAGGGGGGATACGAGCAGTACTTC.

This chain links TRBV5-1 with TRBJ2-1, with D tentatively TRBD2 (6 bases). Per germline, CDR1 SGHRS and CDR2 YFSETQ. The ends were cut back, 3 bases at V and 2 bases at J, with 15 bases in the middle. CDR3 size: 16 residues. CDR3 residues: CASSWTTSGPYNEQFF. The CDR3 nucleotides are TGCGCCAGCAGCTGGACTACCTCTGGGCCCTACAATGAGCAGTTCTTC.

The genes are TRBV6-1 and TRBJ2-1; D is perhaps TRBD1 (5 bases). Germline values: CDR1 MNHNS, CDR2 SASEGT. V was cut by 2 bases and J by 3 bases, with 11 bases left in between. This CDR3 has 15 amino acids. CDR3 nucleotides: TGTGCCAGCAGTGAAACCTCCGACAGCTACAATGAGCAGTTCTTC. This encodes CASSETSDSYNEQFF.

The J gene is TRBJ2-5, the V gene TRBV3-1 (or the pseudogene TRBV3-2); the match to TRBD2 covers 14 bases. The germline CDR1 and CDR2 sequences are LGHDT and YNNKEL (reference sequence). V lost 4 bases, J lost 5 bases, and 6 bases stayed unmatched. The CDR3 contains 16 residues. CDR3 DNA sequence: TGTGCCAGCAGCCGGGGACTAGCGGGAGTGGATGAGACCCAGTACTTC. This gives the protein CASSRGLAGVDETQYF.

This rearrangement joins TRBV5-5 to TRBJ1-5; 9 bases align to TRBD1. The V gene end was trimmed by 4 bases and the J gene end by 6 bases; junction bases not matched to a gene: 5. Germline V gene data show CDR1 as SGHKS and CDR2 as YYEKEE (reference sequence). CDR3 size: 14 residues. CDR3 in amino acids: CASSTDRGGQPQHF. In nucleotides, the CDR3 is TGTGCCAGCAGCACGGACAGGGGCGGTCAGCCCCAGCATTTT. The full variable domain, in which reference TRBV5-5 and TRBJ1-5 provide the parts outside the CDR3, is DAGVTQSPTHLIKTRGQQVTLRCSPISGHKSVSWYQQVLGQGPQFIFQYYEKEERGRGNFPDRFSARQFPNYSSELNVNALLLGDSALYLCASSTDRGGQPQHFGDGTRLSIL.

The chain employs TRBV29-1 and TRBJ2-3; TRBD2 aligns across 7 bases. CDR1 SQVTM and CDR2 ANQGSEA come from the germline V gene. The CDR3 is 13 amino acids. V shed 7 bases, J shed 0 bases, and the junction held 4 bases outside the gene matches. CDR3 residues: CSGQAGSTDTQYF. The CDR3 nucleotides read TGCAGCGGCCAAGCGGGAAGCACAGATACGCAGTATTTT.

The V call is TRBV6-5, the J call TRBJ1-2; 8 bases align to TRBD1. The germline CDR1 and CDR2 sequences are MNHEY and SVGAGI. With 6 bases clipped from V and 8 bases from J, the junction kept 11 bases outside the gene matches. The CDR3 extends over 14 amino acids. The CDR3 DNA follows: TGTGCCAGCAGCCTACAGGGGGAAGCTTGGGGCTACACCTTC. Translating gives CASSLQGEAWGYTF.

This chain connects TRBV6-2 or TRBV6-3 to TRBJ1-3; D unclear. The CDR3 is 17 amino acids. Germline-derived CDR1 and CDR2 are MNHEY and SVGEGT. Trimming left V 2 bases short and J 0 bases short, with 14 bases between. The CDR3 region has the DNA TGTGCCAGCAGTTACGGGCGGGAGCCGAGCTCTGGAAACACCATATATTTT. Translating gives CASSYGREPSSGNTIYF.

The chain combines TRBV7-9 with TRBJ2-3; tentative D call: TRBD2 (6 bases). The CDR3 extends over 15 amino acids. Trimming cost V 1 base and J 0 bases, with 8 bases left between them. CDR1 is SEHNR, CDR2 FQNEAQ, per germline (reference sequence). The CDR3 loop reads CASSLVSGSTDTQYF. Here the CDR3 DNA reads TGTGCCAGCAGCTTAGTTAGCGGTAGCACAGATACGCAGTATTTT.

This clone was seen a handful of times. The rearrangement links TRBV27 to TRBJ2-7; a weak D match, TRBD1 (5 bases). The CDR3 has 14 residues. V shed 3 bases and J shed 7 bases, with 16 bases lying between them. The germline V gene has CDR1 MNHEY and CDR2 SMNVEV (reference sequence). The chain's CDR3 is CASSFNRLSIEQYF. CDR3 bases: TGTGCCAGCAGTTTTAACAGGCTTTCTATAGAGCAGTACTTC.

The chain links TRBV5-1 to TRBJ1-3; D is ambiguous. V lost 0 bases and J 2 bases, leaving 9 bases between the germline ends. The CDR3 is made up of 15 amino acids. CDR1 and CDR2 from the germline V gene are SGHRS and YFSETQ. The CDR3 loop reads CASSLGPITGNTIYF. The CDR3 DNA follows: TGCGCCAGCAGCTTGGGGCCGATCACTGGAAACACCATATATTTT.